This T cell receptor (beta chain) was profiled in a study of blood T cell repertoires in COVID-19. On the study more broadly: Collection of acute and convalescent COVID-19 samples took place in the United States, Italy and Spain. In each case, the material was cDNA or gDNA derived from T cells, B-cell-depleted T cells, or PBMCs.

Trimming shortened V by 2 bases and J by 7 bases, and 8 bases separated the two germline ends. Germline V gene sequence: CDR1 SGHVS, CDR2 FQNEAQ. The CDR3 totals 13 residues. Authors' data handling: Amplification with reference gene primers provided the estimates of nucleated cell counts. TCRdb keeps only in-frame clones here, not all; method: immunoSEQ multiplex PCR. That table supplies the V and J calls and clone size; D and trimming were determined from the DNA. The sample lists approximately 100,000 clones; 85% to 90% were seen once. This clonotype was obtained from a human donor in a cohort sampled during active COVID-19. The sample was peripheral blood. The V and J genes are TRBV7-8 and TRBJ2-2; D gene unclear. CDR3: CASSLLAGGELFF. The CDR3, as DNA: TGTGCCAGCAGCTTACTTGCCGGCGGGGAGCTGTTTTTT.